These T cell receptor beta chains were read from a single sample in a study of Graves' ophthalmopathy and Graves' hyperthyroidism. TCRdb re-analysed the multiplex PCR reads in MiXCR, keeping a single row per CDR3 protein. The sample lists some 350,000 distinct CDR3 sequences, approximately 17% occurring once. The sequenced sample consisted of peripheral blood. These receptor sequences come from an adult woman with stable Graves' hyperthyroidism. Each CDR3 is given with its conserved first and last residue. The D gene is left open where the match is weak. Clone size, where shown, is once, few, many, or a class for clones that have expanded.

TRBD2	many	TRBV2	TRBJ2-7	CASSETSGGYGEQYF	TGTGCCAGCAGTGAAACTAGCGGGGGGTACGGCGAGCAGTACTTC
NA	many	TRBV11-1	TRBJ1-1	CASSSTPGTDNTEAFF	TGTGCCAGCAGCTCAACGCCAGGGACCGACAACACTGAAGCTTTCTTT
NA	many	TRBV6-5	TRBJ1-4	CASSYRGNTNEKLFF	TGTGCCAGCAGTTACAGAGGGAACACTAATGAAAAACTGTTTTTT
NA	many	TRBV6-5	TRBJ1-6	CASSNKQALNSPLHF	TGTGCCAGCAGTAACAAACAGGCGCTGAATTCACCCCTCCACTTT
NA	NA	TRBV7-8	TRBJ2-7	CASSPQGGTTYEQYF	TGTGCCAGCAGCCCCCAGGGGGGGACGACCTACGAGCAGTACTTC
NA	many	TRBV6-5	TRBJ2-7	CASSYGGTGYEQYF	TGTGCCAGCAGTTACGGCGGGACTGGCTACGAGCAGTACTTC
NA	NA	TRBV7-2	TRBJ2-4	CASSHPSMAKNIQYF	TGTGCCAGCAGCCACCCTTCCATGGCGAAAAACATTCAGTACTTC
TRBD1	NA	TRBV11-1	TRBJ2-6	CASSLGPGQGSGANVLTF	TGTGCCAGCAGCTTAGGCCCGGGACAGGGATCTGGGGCCAACGTCCTGACTTTC
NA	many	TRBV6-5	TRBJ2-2	CASRRDSSGELFF	TGTGCCAGCAGGAGGGACTCGTCCGGGGAGCTGTTTTTT
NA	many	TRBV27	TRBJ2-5	CASSLYIGGETQYF	TGTGCCAGCAGTTTATATATCGGGGGTGAGACCCAGTACTTC
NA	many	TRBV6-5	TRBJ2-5	CASSYGGFRETQYF	TGTGCCAGCAGTTACGGAGGGTTTCGAGAGACCCAGTACTTC
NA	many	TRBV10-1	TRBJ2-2	CASSETTGELFF	TGCGCCAGCAGTGAGACCACCGGGGAGCTGTTTTTT
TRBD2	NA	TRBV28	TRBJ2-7	CASSFGVGGGPSGEQYF	TGTGCCAGCAGTTTCGGGGTCGGGGGAGGGCCCTCGGGAGAGCAGTACTTC
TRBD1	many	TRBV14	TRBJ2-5	CASSQDLRGQGSYETQYF	TGTGCCAGCAGCCAAGATCTGAGAGGACAGGGGAGCTATGAGACCCAGTACTTC
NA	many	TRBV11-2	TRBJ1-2	CASSDSTGNYGYTF	TGTGCCAGCAGCGACAGCACAGGGAACTATGGCTACACCTTC
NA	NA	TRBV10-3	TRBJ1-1	CAISEGGLNTEAFF	TGTGCCATCAGTGAGGGGGGACTGAACACTGAAGCTTTCTTT
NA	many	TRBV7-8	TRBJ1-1	CASSLGSTYTEAFF	TGTGCCAGCAGCTTGGGTTCGACTTACACTGAAGCTTTCTTT
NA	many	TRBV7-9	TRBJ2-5	CASSSRGRQETQYF	TGTGCCAGCAGCTCCCGGGGCCGACAAGAGACCCAGTACTTC
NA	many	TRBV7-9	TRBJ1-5	CASSRGNNQPQHF	TGTGCCAGCAGTCGAGGGAATAATCAGCCCCAGCATTTT
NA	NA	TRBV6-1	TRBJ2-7	CASSDRAGQTYEQYF	TGTGCCAGCAGTGACCGAGCGGGACAGACCTACGAGCAGTACTTC
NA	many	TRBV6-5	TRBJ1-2	CASSYSLVGVVSF	TGTGCCAGCAGTTACTCGCTTGTGGGGGTAGTTTCCTTC
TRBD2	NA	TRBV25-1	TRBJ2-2	CASSGSRGRANGELFF	TGTGCCAGCAGTGGGTCCCGCGGGAGGGCCAACGGGGAGCTGTTTTTT
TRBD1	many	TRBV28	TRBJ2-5	CASSLWEDGTGVETQYF	TGTGCCAGCAGTTTATGGGAAGATGGGACAGGGGTGGAGACCCAGTACTTC
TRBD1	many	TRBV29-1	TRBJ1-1	CSVEVGRWTGGHPDAEAFF	TGCAGCGTTGAAGTCGGGCGCTGGACAGGGGGCCATCCCGACGCTGAAGCTTTCTTT
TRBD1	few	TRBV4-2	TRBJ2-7	CASSQDYYRTGDYEQYF	TGTGCCAGCAGCCAAGATTATTATAGGACAGGGGACTACGAGCAGTACTTC
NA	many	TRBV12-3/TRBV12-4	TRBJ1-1	CASSFYREGDTEAFF	TGTGCCAGCAGTTTCTACAGGGAGGGGGACACTGAAGCTTTCTTT
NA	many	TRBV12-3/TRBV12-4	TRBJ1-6	CASSDRGFDSPLHF	TGTGCCAGCAGTGATAGGGGATTTGATTCACCCCTCCACTTT
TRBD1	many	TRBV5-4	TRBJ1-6	CASSSGGSGQANSPLHF	TGTGCCAGCAGTTCGGGGGGTTCGGGACAGGCTAATTCACCCCTCCACTTT
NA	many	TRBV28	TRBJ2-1	CASTRQGLLYNEQFF	TGTGCCAGCACCCGACAGGGACTTCTTTACAATGAGCAGTTCTTC
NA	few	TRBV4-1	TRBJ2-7	CASSQPGTNFHEQYF	TGCGCCAGCAGCCAACCCGGGACAAATTTCCACGAGCAGTACTTC
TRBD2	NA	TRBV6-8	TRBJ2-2	CASSYVVLSGTSGDANTGELFF	TGTGCCAGCAGTTACGTCGTCTTGTCTGGGACTAGCGGGGACGCGAACACCGGGGAGCTGTTTTTT
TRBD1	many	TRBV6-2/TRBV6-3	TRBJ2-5	CASRFTGGAGTQYF	TGTGCCAGCAGATTCACAGGGGGCGCGGGGACCCAGTACTTC
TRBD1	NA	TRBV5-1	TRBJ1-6	CASSERTGGDSPLHF	TGCGCCAGCAGCGAGCGGACAGGGGGCGATTCACCCCTCCACTTT
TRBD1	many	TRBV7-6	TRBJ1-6	CASSLTGTNSPLHF	TGTGCCAGCAGCTTGACAGGGACTAATTCACCCCTCCACTTT
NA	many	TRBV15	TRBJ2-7	CATSREAPLARPDEQYF	TGTGCCACCAGCAGAGAGGCCCCGCTAGCGCGCCCGGACGAGCAGTACTTC
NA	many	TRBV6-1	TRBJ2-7	CASSILSVGEQYF	TGTGCCAGCAGTATTCTTAGTGTCGGCGAGCAGTACTTC
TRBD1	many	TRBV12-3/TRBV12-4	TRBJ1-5	CASSRTGDINQPQHF	TGTGCCAGCAGCCGGACAGGGGATATCAATCAGCCCCAGCATTTT
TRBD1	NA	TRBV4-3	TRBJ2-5	CASSPSGGAVETQYF	TGCGCCAGCAGCCCTTCAGGGGGCGCGGTGGAGACCCAGTACTTC
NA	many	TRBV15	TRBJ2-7	CATSSGALGNEQYF	TGTGCCACCAGCAGCGGCGCCTTAGGGAACGAGCAGTACTTC
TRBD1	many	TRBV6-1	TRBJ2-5	CASSEFGTGAYQETQYF	TGTGCCAGCAGTGAATTCGGGACAGGGGCGTACCAAGAGACCCAGTACTTC
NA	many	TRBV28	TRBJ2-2	CASSFITGELFF	TGTGCCAGCAGTTTCATCACCGGGGAGCTGTTTTTT
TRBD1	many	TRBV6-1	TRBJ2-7	CASNGRGLTPYEQYF	TGTGCCAGCAATGGCAGGGGGCTTACTCCCTACGAGCAGTACTTC
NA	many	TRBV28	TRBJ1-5	CASSLLAQPQHF	TGTGCCAGCAGTTTATTGGCTCAGCCCCAGCATTTT
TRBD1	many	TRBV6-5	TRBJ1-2	CASSPSDRFYGYTF	TGTGCCAGCAGTCCGTCGGACAGGTTTTATGGCTACACCTTC
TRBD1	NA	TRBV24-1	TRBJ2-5	CATSDRQGAFETQYF	TGTGCCACCAGTGATCGACAGGGGGCATTCGAGACCCAGTACTTC
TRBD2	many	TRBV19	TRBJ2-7	CASRRTSSTYEQYF	TGTGCCAGTAGACGGACTAGCTCTACCTACGAGCAGTACTTC
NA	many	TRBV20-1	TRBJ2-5	CSARLPSGRDEQETQYF	TGCAGTGCTAGATTACCCTCGGGGCGGGACGAACAAGAGACCCAGTACTTC
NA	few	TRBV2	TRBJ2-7	CASSVATYEQYF	TGTGCCAGCAGTGTGGCAACCTACGAGCAGTACTTC
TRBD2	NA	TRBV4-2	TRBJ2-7	CASSQEQRGAYEQYF	TGTGCCAGCAGCCAAGAACAGCGGGGGGCCTACGAGCAGTACTTC
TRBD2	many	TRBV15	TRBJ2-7	CATSNQAGGPYEQYF	TGTGCCACCAGCAACCAAGCGGGAGGGCCTTACGAGCAGTACTTC
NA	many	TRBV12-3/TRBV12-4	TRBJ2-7	CASSFVLDSYEQYF	TGTGCCAGCAGTTTTGTTCTGGACTCCTACGAGCAGTACTTC
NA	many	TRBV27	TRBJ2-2	CASSYKQVGELFF	TGTGCCAGCAGTTACAAACAGGTCGGGGAGCTGTTTTTT
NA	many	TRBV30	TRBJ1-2	CAWSGRRLTKPGSYTF	TGTGCCTGGAGTGGCCGACGCCTTACTAAGCCAGGGAGCTACACCTTC
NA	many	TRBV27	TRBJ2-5	CASSSLVYHQETQYF	TGTGCCAGCAGCTCTCTTGTATACCACCAAGAGACCCAGTACTTC
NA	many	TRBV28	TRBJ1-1	CASSLLAGGVTTEAFF	TGTGCCAGCAGTTTATTGGCAGGCGGGGTGACCACTGAAGCTTTCTTT